This T cell receptor beta chain was found in a study of circulating CD8 cells and anti-PD-1 response in melanoma. On the study more broadly: Seven of 13 melanoma patients received first-line anti-PD-1 therapy.

Findings and limits, study-wide: The cohort mixed treatment-naive and previously treated patients. A small cohort with few responders supplied the baseline and M1 comparisons.

TCR libraries were prepared from approximately 15 ng of total RNA with the QIAseq Immune Repertoire TCR panel. From the reads, TCRdb called clonotypes with MiXCR, one entry per CDR3 protein. The table includes nearly 350 distinct CDR3 sequences, about 7.9% detected once. In its sample, this clonotype ranks as large. The antigen remains unidentified. V lost 3 bases, J lost 0 bases, and 12 bases lay in between. This CDR3 is 15 amino acids long. Four subsets defined by PD-1 and/or TIGIT were sorted from live CD3+CD8+TCRalphabeta+ cells. This material consisted of CD8+ T cells from PBMCs, taken at baseline or after one month of anti-PD-1 therapy (not recorded which). The source of this sequence is a human donor with melanoma. The chain has TRBV12-3 or TRBV12-4 and TRBJ2-7, with D maybe TRBD2 (5 bases). The CDR3 reads CASSFGDPLSYEQYF. The CDR3 nucleotides read TGTGCCAGCAGTTTCGGGGATCCCCTCTCCTACGAGCAGTACTTC.